This is a list of T cell receptor beta chains from one sample in a study of tumor-infiltrating lymphocytes in localized non-small cell lung cancer. Measured with immunoSEQ multiplex PCR; TCRdb has only the in-frame clones, and not every one. The data hold some 6,000 clones, with about 81% observed a single time. Sequences were obtained from lung tumor tissue. The receptors were gathered from a human donor with non-small cell lung cancer. The CDR3 runs from the conserved cysteine through the conserved F or W. The D gene is left open where the match is weak. A clone size is listed for some rows: how often the clone was seen (once, few, many), or a class if it is expanded.

J gene: TRBJ1-5
D gene: -
clone size: -
CDR3 length: 14
V gene: TRBV18
CDR3 protein: CASSPWSGRQPQHF
CDR3 DNA: TGTGCCAGCTCACCATGGTCAGGCCGGCAGCCCCAGCATTTT

J gene: TRBJ1-3
D gene: -
clone size: few
CDR3 length: 14
V gene: TRBV6-1
CDR3 protein: CASRPGHAGNTIYF
CDR3 DNA: TGTGCCAGCAGACCGGGACACGCTGGAAACACCATATATTTT

J gene: TRBJ1-1
D gene: -
clone size: -
CDR3 length: 12
V gene: TRBV9
CDR3 protein: CASRGGNTEAFF
CDR3 DNA: TGTGCCAGCAGGGGGGGGAACACTGAAGCTTTCTTT

J gene: TRBJ1-1
D gene: TRBD1
clone size: -
CDR3 length: 13
V gene: TRBV2
CDR3 protein: CASSLDRGTEAFF
CDR3 DNA: TGTGCCAGCAGTCTAGACAGGGGAACTGAAGCTTTCTTT

J gene: TRBJ2-2
D gene: TRBD1
clone size: -
CDR3 length: 17
V gene: TRBV18
CDR3 protein: CASSPSLRTGSPRELFF
CDR3 DNA: TGTGCCAGCTCACCATCTTTAAGGACAGGAAGTCCCCGGGAGCTGTTTTTT

J gene: TRBJ2-2
D gene: TRBD1
clone size: -
CDR3 length: 15
V gene: TRBV6-4
CDR3 protein: CASSAGTGYTGELFF
CDR3 DNA: TGTGCCAGCAGCGCCGGGACAGGGTACACCGGGGAGCTGTTTTTT

J gene: TRBJ2-7
D gene: TRBD2
clone size: -
CDR3 length: 16
V gene: TRBV2
CDR3 protein: CASRPPESGRVYEQYF
CDR3 DNA: TGTGCCAGCAGGCCGCCCGAGAGCGGGAGAGTCTACGAGCAGTACTTC

J gene: TRBJ2-5
D gene: -
clone size: -
CDR3 length: 11
V gene: TRBV20-1
CDR3 protein: CSARSRGEQYF
CDR3 DNA: TGCAGTGCTAGATCACGAGGTGAGCAGTACTTC

J gene: TRBJ2-1
D gene: -
clone size: -
CDR3 length: 12
V gene: TRBV5-6
CDR3 protein: CASSLGINEQFF
CDR3 DNA: TGTGCCAGCAGCTTGGGGATCAATGAGCAGTTCTTC

J gene: TRBJ1-2
D gene: -
clone size: -
CDR3 length: 14
V gene: TRBV7-9
CDR3 protein: CASSLDEGIYGYTF
CDR3 DNA: TGTGCCAGCAGCTTAGACGAGGGGATCTATGGCTACACCTTC

J gene: TRBJ2-7
D gene: TRBD2
clone size: -
CDR3 length: 17
V gene: TRBV19
CDR3 protein: CASSKPLGASGIGEQYF
CDR3 DNA: TGTGCCAGTAGTAAGCCCCTTGGGGCTAGCGGGATAGGCGAGCAGTACTTC

J gene: TRBJ1-1
D gene: -
clone size: -
CDR3 length: 14
V gene: TRBV6-1
CDR3 protein: CASITLRGNTEAFF
CDR3 DNA: TGTGCCAGCATCACCCTCAGGGGGAACACTGAAGCTTTCTTT

J gene: TRBJ2-7
D gene: TRBD2
clone size: -
CDR3 length: 15
V gene: TRBV7-2
CDR3 protein: CASSTLAGGSYEQYF
CDR3 DNA: TGTGCCAGCAGCACCCTAGCGGGAGGGTCCTACGAGCAGTACTTC

J gene: TRBJ1-3
D gene: -
clone size: -
CDR3 length: 14
V gene: TRBV7-2
CDR3 protein: CASSYPVSGNTIYF
CDR3 DNA: TGTGCCAGCAGCTACCCGGTCTCTGGAAACACCATATATTTT

J gene: TRBJ2-2
D gene: TRBD2
clone size: -
CDR3 length: 18
V gene: TRBV5-1
CDR3 protein: CASSLAELAGAWTGELFF
CDR3 DNA: TGCGCCAGCAGCTTGGCCGAACTAGCGGGGGCTTGGACCGGGGAGCTGTTTTTT

J gene: TRBJ1-2
D gene: TRBD1
clone size: -
CDR3 length: 14
V gene: TRBV7-9
CDR3 protein: CASSSQGAEYGYTF
CDR3 DNA: TGTGCCAGCAGCTCGCAGGGGGCGGAATATGGCTACACCTTC

J gene: TRBJ1-1
D gene: TRBD1
clone size: once
CDR3 length: 15
V gene: TRBV19
CDR3 protein: CASSTSQGMNTEAFF
CDR3 DNA: TGTGCCAGTAGTACCTCACAGGGGATGAACACTGAAGCTTTCTTT

J gene: TRBJ2-2
D gene: TRBD2
clone size: -
CDR3 length: 16
V gene: TRBV5-1
CDR3 protein: CASSLASGSLSGELFF
CDR3 DNA: TGCGCCAGCAGCTTGGCTAGCGGGAGTCTGTCAGGGGAGCTGTTTTTT

J gene: TRBJ1-2
D gene: TRBD1
clone size: -
CDR3 length: 13
V gene: TRBV6-5
CDR3 protein: CASSKTGGYGYTF
CDR3 DNA: TGTGCCAGCAGTAAGACAGGGGGCTATGGCTACACCTTC

J gene: TRBJ2-3
D gene: -
clone size: -
CDR3 length: 13
V gene: TRBV28
CDR3 protein: CAILGGSTDTQYF
CDR3 DNA: TGTGCCATTCTGGGCGGGAGCACAGATACGCAGTATTTT

J gene: TRBJ2-7
D gene: -
clone size: once
CDR3 length: 16
V gene: TRBV10-2
CDR3 protein: CAARGPVTGPSYEQYF
CDR3 DNA: TGCGCCGCTAGGGGCCCTGTGACGGGACCATCGTACGAGCAGTACTTC

J gene: TRBJ1-4
D gene: TRBD1
clone size: -
CDR3 length: 15
V gene: TRBV2
CDR3 protein: CASRPRTGNNEKLFF
CDR3 DNA: TGTGCCAGCAGGCCCCGGACAGGGAATAATGAAAAACTGTTTTTT

J gene: TRBJ1-5
D gene: -
clone size: -
CDR3 length: 14
V gene: TRBV6-1
CDR3 protein: CASSEVAVYQPQHF
CDR3 DNA: TGTGCCAGCAGTGAAGTGGCAGTTTATCAGCCCCAGCATTTT